This T cell receptor beta chain originates from a study of identical twins. The study's findings and limits: Low generation probability was overrepresented in out-of-frame alpha sequences shared by twins.

Using its own MiXCR run on the 5' RACE reads, TCRdb lists one record per CDR3 protein. The table records some 790,000 distinct CDR3 sequences, 15% to 20% of them present only once. To note about this clonotype: Its antigen is unknown.

Looked up from germline, CDR1 is SEHNR and CDR2 is FQNEAQ (reference sequence). The ends were cut back, 4 bases at V and 3 bases at J, with 19 bases in the middle. The CDR3 spans 16 residues. Healthy Caucasians alone served as donors. The same sample was also studied in work on T cells expressing NK-cell markers. That work states: One of eight sequenced donors was HCMV-seronegative; the other seven were seropositive. NKG2C+ dominant clonotype frequencies in six donors were roughly 1.0-7.5% of CD8+ T cells.

This receptor was taken from a woman between 18 and 29 years old in good health. V usage is TRBV7-9 and J usage is TRBJ2-7; D may be TRBD1 or TRBD2 (5 bases each). Sequencing input: PBMCs. The CDR3 sequence is CASSSPGQGALYEQYF. The DNA of the CDR3 is TGTGCCAGCAGCTCCCCGGGGCAGGGAGCACTCTACGAGCAGTACTTC.